This T cell receptor (beta chain) is drawn from a study of beta chain features in type 1 diabetes listed by TCRdb under 2018. Study-wide context: Mean age, gender distribution, total cell number and subset yield did not differ between patients and healthy donors. A total of some 110 million sorted cells were examined across all samples, and the number of cells per subset was strongly correlated with RNA yield. The study compared TCRB repertoires of sorted circulating CD4+ T cell subsets between recently diagnosed type 1 diabetes patients and matched healthy donors. Naive and central memory subsets were obtained from all 30 or so donors, but regulatory and stem cell-like memory subsets were isolated from only 8 patients and about 8 healthy donors. Broad study findings and their caveats: Patients with type 1 diabetes made fewer insertions and deleted more nucleotides at VDJ recombination sites, implying thymic rearrangement abnormalities. In all four CD4+ subsets, TCRB CDR3 length was moderately but significantly shorter in type 1 diabetes patients. Shorter templates might be favored by PCR, yet because patient and control samples were amplified and corrected together, any such skew would affect both groups equally. Naive, central memory and regulatory TCRB repertoires appeared to be more similar among patients than among healthy donors. Only small numbers of individuals were included in the HLA sub-analyses, which left unresolved whether HLA type had any influence on TCRB rearrangement. Because cDNA rather than genomic DNA was sequenced, highly expressing activated cells could have been over-represented, although no difference in activation and CD3 levels was found between groups.

The entire isolated RNA was reverse transcribed using the High Capacity cDNA Reverse Transcription Kit, and thus expressed TCRB transcripts were sequenced. Naive, central memory and regulatory T cell samples underwent deep immunoSEQ sequencing, averaging about 3.5 million total reads per sample. After sorted cells were lysed in RLT buffer, RNA was extracted with DNase-treated RNeasy Micro or Mini kits, with the choice depending on cell number. To prevent cross-contamination, each cell subset was processed individually, whereas patient and healthy donor samples were processed jointly. TCRB sequences were amplified from cDNA with the immunoSEQ multiplex PCR, producing 87-bp fragments spanning the CDR3 region. Sequencing of the amplicons was done on the Illumina HiSeq platform. Processing in the source paper ran as follows. Synthetic template baselines were used to correct PCR bias computationally, reads within Hamming distance 2 were collapsed together, and singletons that could not be merged were discarded. Reads were aligned against IMGT so that V, D and J genes, CDR3 length and insertions or deletions at six rearrangement sites could be assigned. Within each subset, clonotype counts were normalized to sorted cell number, and only after that were true diversity and Gini coefficients computed with the tcR R package. The overlap coefficient, calculated on TCRB nucleotide sequences, was used to measure repertoire sharing. Out-of-frame TCRB sequences from naive cells were analyzed to stand in for the pre-selection repertoire. In its TCRdb copy, this immuneACCESS table keeps in-frame sequences only and misses some clones. Where compared with another copy, unresolved V genes explain less than half of these, and the others have no known cause. For V, J and clone size, that table is used; D and trimming come from the DNA. The sample profile shows a few hundred thousand clones; roughly 24% of them were found once. The top ten constitute 0.012% of the sample.

This clone turned up a few times. This clone's antigen is unknown. The sample holds no much larger clone one base away, and base qualities are not on file. Each donor gave one peripheral blood draw, approximately 110 mL on average, collected into heparinised tubes. A BD FACSAria II was used to sort naive, central memory, regulatory and stem cell-like memory CD4+ T cells with a panel that included CD45RO, CCR7, CD25, CD127, CD95 and CD27. Every sorted population had a purity above 98%. PBMCs were isolated immediately by Lymphoprep density gradient centrifugation and stained directly without culture. So that batch effects would be minimized, each experiment stained and sorted samples in pairs, pairing one healthy donor with one patient. The germline V gene provides CDR1 SQVTM and CDR2 ANQGSEA. Relative to germline, V is 8 bases shorter and J is 1 base shorter, with 17 bases between their ends. From the cysteine through the phenylalanine, the CDR3 covers 14 amino acids. The DNA shown is the 42-base CDR3, in frame from base 1.

The rearrangement combines TRBV29-1 with TRBJ1-1; D gene: possibly TRBD1, on 5 matching bases. Sequenced: naive CD4+ T cells from blood. What the cell subset or site label conveys for this sample: true naive CD4+ T cells. This clonotype originated in a woman in her twenties or thirties with type 1 diabetes. The nucleotides are TGCAGCACACGTCGGGGGACCGCGAACACTGAAGCTTTCTTT. This encodes CSTRRGTANTEAFF.